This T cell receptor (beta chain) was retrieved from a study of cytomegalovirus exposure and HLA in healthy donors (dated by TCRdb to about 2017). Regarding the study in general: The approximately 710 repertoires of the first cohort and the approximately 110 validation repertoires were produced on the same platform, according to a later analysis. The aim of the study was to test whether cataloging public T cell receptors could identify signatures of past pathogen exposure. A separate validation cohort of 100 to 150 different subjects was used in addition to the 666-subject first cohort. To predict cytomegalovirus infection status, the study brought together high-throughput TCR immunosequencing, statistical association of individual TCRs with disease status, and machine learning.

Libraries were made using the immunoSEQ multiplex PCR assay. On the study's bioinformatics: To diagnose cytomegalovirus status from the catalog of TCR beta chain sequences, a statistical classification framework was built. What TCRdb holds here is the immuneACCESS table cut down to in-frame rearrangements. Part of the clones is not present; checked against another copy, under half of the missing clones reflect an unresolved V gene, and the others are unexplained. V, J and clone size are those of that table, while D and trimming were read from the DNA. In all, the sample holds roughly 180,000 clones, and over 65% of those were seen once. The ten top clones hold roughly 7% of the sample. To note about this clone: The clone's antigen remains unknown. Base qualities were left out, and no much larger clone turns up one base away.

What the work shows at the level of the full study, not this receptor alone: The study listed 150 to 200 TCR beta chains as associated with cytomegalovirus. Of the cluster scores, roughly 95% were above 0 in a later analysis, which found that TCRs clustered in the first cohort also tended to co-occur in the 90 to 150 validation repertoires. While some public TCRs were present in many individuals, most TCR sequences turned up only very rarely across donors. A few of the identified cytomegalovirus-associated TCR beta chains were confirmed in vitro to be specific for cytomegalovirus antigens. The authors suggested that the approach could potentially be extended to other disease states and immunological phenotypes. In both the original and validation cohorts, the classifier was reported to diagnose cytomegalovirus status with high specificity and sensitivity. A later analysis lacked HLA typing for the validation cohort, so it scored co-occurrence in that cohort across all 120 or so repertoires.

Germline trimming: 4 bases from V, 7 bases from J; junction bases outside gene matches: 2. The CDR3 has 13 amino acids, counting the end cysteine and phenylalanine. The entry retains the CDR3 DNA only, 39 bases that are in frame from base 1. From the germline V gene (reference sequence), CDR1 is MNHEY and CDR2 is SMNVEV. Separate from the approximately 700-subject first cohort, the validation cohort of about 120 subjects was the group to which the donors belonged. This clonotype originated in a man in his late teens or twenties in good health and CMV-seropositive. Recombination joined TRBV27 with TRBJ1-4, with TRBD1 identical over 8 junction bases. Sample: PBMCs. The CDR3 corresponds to CASSSGGVEKLFF. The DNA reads TGTGCCAGCAGTTCAGGGGGCGTTGAAAAACTGTTTTTT.